The 22 T cell receptor beta chains presented below share a single source sample, sequenced in a study of T cells after yellow fever vaccination. TCRdb called the 5' RACE reads again in MiXCR, with one record for every CDR3 protein. The data show 95,000 to 100,000 distinct CDR3 sequences, around 5.8% seen once. The material sequenced was CD8+ T cells sorted from PBMCs, taken 10 days after the yellow fever booster vaccination. The receptor set was obtained from a young man who received the YFV17D yellow fever vaccine.

Only a few counts were recorded for this clonotype. The chain links TRBV20-1 to TRBJ2-5; 8 bases are a match to TRBD1. There are 15 residues in the CDR3. Germline V gene sequence: CDR1 DFQATT, CDR2 SNEGSKA (reference sequence). Unmatched junction bases numbered 13, after V lost 6 bases and J lost 4 bases. In DNA form, the CDR3 reads TGCAGTGCCCAGAGCAGGGACAGGTTAAGAGAGACCCAGTACTTC. Translated, it gives CSAQSRDRLRETQYF.

The rearrangement links TRBV4-2 to TRBJ2-1; TRBD2 is a possible D gene (5 bases). The CDR3 consists of 19 residues. The germline gives CDR1 LGHNA, CDR2 YNFKEQ. V gave up 0 bases and J gave up 0 bases, with 18 bases separating them. The CDR3 sequence: CASSQEFQQRISSYNEQFF. As DNA, the CDR3 is TGTGCCAGCAGCCAAGAGTTTCAGCAGCGGATCAGCTCCTACAATGAGCAGTTCTTC.

In this sample, this clonotype turned up a few times. The chain employs TRBV7-9 and TRBJ2-1; 10 positions agree with TRBD2. Germline V CDR1 and CDR2: SEHNR, FQNEAQ (reference sequence). The CDR3 contains 16 residues. The junction had 5 bases not matched to a gene; V was cut back by 2 bases and J by 4 bases. The CDR3 DNA reads TGTGCCAGCAGCTTAATTAGCGGGGGGCTGTACAATGAGCAGTTCTTC. It codes for CASSLISGGLYNEQFF.

This clonotype was seen many times. The chain uses TRBV7-3 and TRBJ2-6; D gene uncertain. CDR3 size: 15 residues. The ends were cut back, 1 base at V and 1 base at J, with 5 bases in the middle. The germline gives CDR1 SGHTA, CDR2 FQGTGA. CDR3 sequence: CASSLRGSGANVLTF. DNA for the CDR3: TGTGCCAGCAGCTTAAGGGGTTCTGGGGCCAACGTCCTGACTTTC.

The chain joins TRBV7-9 to TRBJ1-1; D is perhaps TRBD1 (5 bases). V lost 1 base, J lost 3 bases, and 18 bases lay in between. This CDR3 contains 17 residues. CDR1 SEHNR and CDR2 FQNEAQ come from the germline V gene (reference sequence). The CDR3 nucleotides read TGTGCCAGCAGCTTAGATGTCTTGCGCAGGGACGACACTGAAGCTTTCTTT. Amino acid sequence: CASSLDVLRRDDTEAFF.

A few counts support this clonotype. The chain joins TRBV28 to TRBJ1-1; possibly TRBD1 for D (6 bases). This CDR3 is 13 amino acids long. The ends were cut back, 3 bases at V and 5 bases at J, with 10 bases in the middle. Germline CDR1 MDHEN, CDR2 SYDVKM. The chain's CDR3 is CASSFNQGTEAFF. CDR3 bases: TGTGCCAGCAGTTTTAATCAGGGGACTGAAGCTTTCTTT.

This clonotype occurred a few times. This chain's CDR3 is CASSPAGMDGYTF. The CDR3 nucleotides read TGTGCCAGCAGCCCTGCAGGGATGGATGGCTACACCTTC. The genes are TRBV7-9 and TRBJ1-2, with D possibly TRBD1 on 5 matching bases. V was clipped by 5 bases and J by 6 bases, with 13 bases between them. This CDR3 is 13 amino acids long. Germline CDR1 reads SEHNR; CDR2 reads FQNEAQ (reference sequence). Drawing the rest from reference TRBV7-9 and TRBJ1-2, the complete variable domain is DTGVSQNPRHKITKRGQNVTFRCDPISEHNRLYWYRQTLGQGPEFLTYFQNEAQLEKSRLLSDRFSAERPKGSFSTLEIQRTEQGDSAMYLCASSPAGMDGYTFGSGTRLTVV.

The chain recombines TRBV4-1 with TRBJ2-1, with no clear D. This CDR3 region has 13 residues. Germline V CDR1 and CDR2: MGHRA, YSYEKL. With 5 bases removed from V and 6 bases from J, the gap between germline ends came to 11 bases. The CDR3 nucleotides are TGCGCCAGCAGCTCGCGGTGGGGCAATGAGCAGTTCTTC. Amino acid sequence: CASSSRWGNEQFF.

This clonotype was counted at least ten times. The CDR3 DNA follows: TGTGCCAGCAGTTACTCGACTAGCGGGGGAGAGACCCAGTACTTC. Protein: CASSYSTSGGETQYF. The chain recombines TRBV6-5 with TRBJ2-5; 12 nucleotides align to TRBD2. V dropped 0 bases and J dropped 4; count of bases not matched to a gene: 0. CDR3 length equals 15 residues. Germline assignment: CDR1 MNHEY and CDR2 SVGAGI.

This chain connects TRBV15 to TRBJ2-1; D is unclear. From germline, CDR1 is LNHNV and CDR2 YYDKDF (reference sequence). The CDR3 is 16 amino acids. Trimming took 5 bases from V and 0 from J, leaving 14 bases between them. The CDR3 DNA follows: TGTGCCACCAGCGCCAGACCTTTGGGCTCCTACAATGAGCAGTTCTTC. It translates to CATSARPLGSYNEQFF.

The chain carries TRBV7-9 and TRBJ2-1; tentatively, D is TRBD2 (5 bases). V dropped 3 bases and J dropped 0 bases, with 9 bases sitting between them. The CDR3 has 15 residues. Germline lookup yields CDR1 SEHNR and CDR2 FQNEAQ (reference sequence). The CDR3 reads CASSFRGDSYNEQFF. Here the CDR3 DNA reads TGTGCCAGCAGCTTTCGGGGAGACTCCTACAATGAGCAGTTCTTC.

This clonotype was recorded at least ten times. The chain uses TRBV5-1 and TRBJ2-5, with TRBD1 as a possible D gene (6 bases). This CDR3 is 15 amino acids long. V shed 5 bases and J shed 5 bases, with 19 bases lying between them. Germline values: CDR1 SGHRS, CDR2 YFSETQ. The CDR3 here is CASSLTTSGDETQYF. The CDR3 DNA is TGCGCCAGCAGTTTAACGACCTCAGGGGACGAGACCCAGTACTTC.

The chain links TRBV21-1 to TRBJ1-1; the table gives TRBD1 as D, unverified against the DNA. TRBV21-1 is given as a pseudogene. The CDR3 has 17 amino acids. CDR3 coding DNA: TGTGCCAGCAGCAAAATGGAGGGGGACAGCTTGAACACTGAAGCTTTCTTT. It yields the protein CASSKMEGDSLNTEAFF.

This clonotype appeared many times. The V call is TRBV11-3, the J call TRBJ2-1, with a tentative D call TRBD2 (6 bases). Looked up from germline, CDR1 is SGHNT and CDR2 is YENEEA. This CDR3 spans 14 amino acids. V was trimmed by 5 bases and J by 5 bases, leaving 13 bases between them. The CDR3 region is CASSVGGANNEQFF. DNA for the CDR3: TGTGCCAGCAGCGTAGGCGGGGCCAACAATGAGCAGTTCTTC.

This clonotype occurred many times. The chain combines TRBV6-5 with TRBJ2-5; D may be TRBD1 or TRBD2 (5 bases each). The CDR3 covers 13 residues. V lost 6 bases and J 4 bases, leaving 12 bases between the germline ends. From germline, CDR1 is MNHEY and CDR2 SVGAGI. The CDR3 is CASSRDSGETQYF. CDR3 DNA sequence: TGTGCCAGCAGCCGAGACAGCGGAGAGACCCAGTACTTC.

The chain employs TRBV19 and TRBJ1-5; D unclear. Trimming shortened V by 4 bases and J by 2 bases, and 12 bases separated the two germline ends. The germline CDR1 and CDR2 sequences are LNHDA and SQIVND (reference sequence). This CDR3 contains 15 residues. CDR3 loop: CASSTRWSGNQPQHF. The CDR3 DNA is TGTGCCAGTAGTACCCGGTGGTCAGGCAATCAGCCCCAGCATTTT.

This clonotype was seen a handful of times. The J gene is TRBJ2-1, the V gene TRBV7-2; tentative D call: TRBD1 (5 bases). Germline CDR1 reads SGHTA; CDR2 reads FQGNSA. V was shortened by 5 bases and J by 7 bases, with 21 bases between the two germline ends. The CDR3 has 16 residues. DNA for the CDR3: TGTGCCAGCAGCGCCCGGGCGCAGGGCCTATCAAATGAGCAGTTCTTC. The encoded protein is CASSARAQGLSNEQFF.

There are a few counts of this clonotype. J is TRBJ1-1 and V is TRBV29-1; unclear D gene. The CDR3 covers 13 residues. V was shortened by 0 bases and J by 2 bases, with 7 bases between the two germline ends. In germline, CDR1 is SQVTM, CDR2 ANQGSEA. In DNA, the CDR3 is TGCAGCGTTGAAGATCTGGGCAACACTGAAGCTTTCTTT. It is translated as CSVEDLGNTEAFF.

The rearrangement uses TRBV4-1 and TRBJ1-6; D possibly corresponds to TRBD1 (5 bases). Germline V lookup: CDR1 MGHRA, CDR2 YSYEKL. The CDR3 extends over 19 amino acids. The V and J ends lost 3 bases and 0 bases respectively, with 18 bases between them. The DNA of the CDR3 is TGCGCCAGCAGCCAGAAGGGGCTAAGGGAGATCTCCTATAATTCACCCCTCCACTTT. It codes for CASSQKGLREISYNSPLHF.

This clonotype was observed a handful of times. The chain carries TRBV4-1 and TRBJ1-1; TRBD1 might be the D (5 bases). Germline CDR1 MGHRA, CDR2 YSYEKL. This CDR3 region has 14 residues. Between the trimmed V and J ends, which lost 3 bases and 3 bases, there was a span of 11 bases. The CDR3 DNA follows: TGCGCCAGCAGCCAGACGGGACTGGACACTGAAGCTTTCTTT. It is translated as CASSQTGLDTEAFF.

The chain has TRBV7-2 and TRBJ2-7, with unresolved D. The CDR3 runs to 13 residues. Germline assignment: CDR1 SGHTA and CDR2 FQGNSA. V was trimmed by 4 bases and J by 2 bases, leaving 9 bases between them. The CDR3 DNA follows: TGTGCCAGCAGCTCCAGTCCAACCTACGAGCAGTACGTC. This encodes CASSSSPTYEQYV.

This chain uses TRBV6-2 or TRBV6-3 with TRBJ2-1, with 10 bases aligning to TRBD2. The CDR3 is made up of 14 amino acids. Germline assignment: CDR1 MNHEY and CDR2 SVGEGT. V trimming: 8 bases; J trimming: 6 bases; junction bases outside the gene matches: 7. CDR3 nucleotides: TGTGCCAGCCAAGGGCTAGCGGGGGTCAATGAGCAGTTCTTC. Translated, it gives CASQGLAGVNEQFF.